This is a list of T cell receptor beta chains from one sample in a study of CD8+CD57+ T cells in acquired aplastic anemia. TCRdb reprocessed the reads via MiXCR and lists one record per CDR3 protein. The table has 130,000 or so distinct CDR3 sequences, 50% to 70% seen once. Sequencing used sorted CD4+, CD8+, or CD8+CD57+ T cells (not recorded which) from PBMCs. These TCRs come from a human donor with aplastic anemia. Both conserved end residues are part of each CDR3. The order of the fields is V gene, J gene, CDR3 protein.

V: TRBV2; J: TRBJ1-5; CDR3: CASSDRWGQPQHF
V: TRBV11-2; J: TRBJ2-1; CDR3: CASSLHTDGTGDNEQFF
V: TRBV11-2; J: TRBJ2-2; CDR3: CASSYVGASTGGELFF
V: TRBV29-1; J: TRBJ1-1; CDR3: CSVIGEEAFF
V: TRBV6-5; J: TRBJ1-2; CDR3: CASSYSTSNGYTF
V: TRBV11-2; J: TRBJ1-1; CDR3: CASSYRVYTEAFF
V: TRBV19; J: TRBJ1-2; CDR3: CASKQGEWGYGYTF
V: TRBV19; J: TRBJ2-7; CDR3: CATRVRYEQYF
V: TRBV20-1; J: TRBJ1-2; CDR3: CSARAGEGYGCTF
V: TRBV25-1; J: TRBJ1-6; CDR3: CASSGTDNSPLHF
V: TRBV20-1; J: TRBJ2-3; CDR3: CSARLELAGEYF
V: TRBV29-1; J: TRBJ2-7; CDR3: CSVRTGFSYEQYF
V: TRBV7-8; J: TRBJ1-6; CDR3: CASSLEGTSGSPLHF
V: TRBV5-1; J: TRBJ1-1; CDR3: CASSFHTPNTEAFF
V: TRBV25-1; J: TRBJ1-1; CDR3: CASSELVDTEAFF
V: TRBV10-2; J: TRBJ2-7; CDR3: CASSSNPYYEQYF
V: TRBV7-9; J: TRBJ1-4; CDR3: CASRAEINEKLFF
V: TRBV7-9; J: TRBJ2-5; CDR3: CASSLDQGGLGETQYF
V: TRBV10-1; J: TRBJ1-1; CDR3: CASSESKGRHVKNTEAFF
V: TRBV7-8; J: TRBJ2-7; CDR3: CASSLVGTLSSYEQYF
V: TRBV2; J: TRBJ2-7; CDR3: CASRDRTGINYEQYF
V: TRBV6-1; J: TRBJ1-1; CDR3: CASSEGGGFMNTEAFF
V: TRBV12-3/TRBV12-4; J: TRBJ2-5; CDR3: CASSLPNSQETQYF
V: TRBV6-5; J: TRBJ2-7; CDR3: CASSSRGSSYEQYF
V: TRBV5-5; J: TRBJ2-2; CDR3: CASSLEDGVNTGELFF
V: TRBV11-1; J: TRBJ2-2; CDR3: CASRNLGGQGGLNTGELFF
V: TRBV14; J: TRBJ2-1; CDR3: CASSQEGATSGGNEQFF
V: TRBV6-1; J: TRBJ2-3; CDR3: CASSRQVYDTQYF
V: TRBV24-1; J: TRBJ2-5; CDR3: CATKWGRETQYF